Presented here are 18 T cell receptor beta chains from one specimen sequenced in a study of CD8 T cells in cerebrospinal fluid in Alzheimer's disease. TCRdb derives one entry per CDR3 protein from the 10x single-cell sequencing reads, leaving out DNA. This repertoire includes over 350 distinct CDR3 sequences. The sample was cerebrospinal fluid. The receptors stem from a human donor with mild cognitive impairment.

The chain's CDR3 is CASRGRLAANTGELFF. The V call is TRBV3-1, the J call TRBJ2-2; TCRdb gives TRBD2 as the D gene, but with no DNA this cannot be confirmed. This CDR3 has 16 amino acids. The germline V gene encodes CDR1 LGHDT and CDR2 YNNKEL (reference sequence). Looking up the rest from reference TRBV3-1 and TRBJ2-2 gives the full variable domain: DTAVSQTPKYLVTQMGNDKSIKCEQNLGHDTMYWYKQDSKKFLKIMFSYNNKELIINETVPNRFSPKSPDKAHLNLHINSLELGDSAVYFCASRGRLAANTGELFFGEGSRLTVL.

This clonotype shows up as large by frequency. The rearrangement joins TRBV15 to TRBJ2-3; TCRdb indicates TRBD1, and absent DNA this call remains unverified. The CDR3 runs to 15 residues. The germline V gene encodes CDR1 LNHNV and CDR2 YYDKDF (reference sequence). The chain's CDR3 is CATSRYRDGGDTQYF. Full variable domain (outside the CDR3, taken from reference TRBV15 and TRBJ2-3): DAMVIQNPRYQVTQFGKPVTLSCSQTLNHNVMYWYQQKSSQAPKLLFHYYDKDFNNEADTPDNFQSRRPNTSFCFLDIRSPGLGDTAMYLCATSRYRDGGDTQYFGPGTRLTVL.

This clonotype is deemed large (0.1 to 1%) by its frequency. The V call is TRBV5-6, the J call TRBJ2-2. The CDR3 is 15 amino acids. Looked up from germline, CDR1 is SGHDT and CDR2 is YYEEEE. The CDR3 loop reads CASSLGGTNTGELFF.

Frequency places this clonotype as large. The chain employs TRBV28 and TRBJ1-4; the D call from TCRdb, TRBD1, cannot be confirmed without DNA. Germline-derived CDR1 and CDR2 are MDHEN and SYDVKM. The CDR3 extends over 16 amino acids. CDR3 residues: CASSPYPGQIGEKLFF.

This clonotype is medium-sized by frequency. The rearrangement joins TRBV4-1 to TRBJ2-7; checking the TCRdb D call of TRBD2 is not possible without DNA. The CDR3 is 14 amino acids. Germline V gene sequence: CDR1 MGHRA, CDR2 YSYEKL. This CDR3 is CASSQAGGIYEQYF.

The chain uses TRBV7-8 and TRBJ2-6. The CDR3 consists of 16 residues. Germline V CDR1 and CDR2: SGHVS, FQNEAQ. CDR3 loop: CASSQPRGSGANVLTF.

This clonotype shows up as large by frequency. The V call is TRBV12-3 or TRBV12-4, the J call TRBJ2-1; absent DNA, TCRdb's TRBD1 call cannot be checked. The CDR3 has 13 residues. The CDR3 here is CASGQTVYNEQFF.

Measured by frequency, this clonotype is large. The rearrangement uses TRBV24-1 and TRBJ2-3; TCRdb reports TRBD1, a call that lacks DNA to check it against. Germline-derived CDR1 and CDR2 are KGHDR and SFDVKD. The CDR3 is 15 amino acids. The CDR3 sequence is CATSDPRDTTYTQYF.

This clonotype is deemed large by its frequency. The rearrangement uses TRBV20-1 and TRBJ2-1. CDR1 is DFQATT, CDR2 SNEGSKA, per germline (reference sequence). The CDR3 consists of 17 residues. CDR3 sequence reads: CSASPLGERSSYNEQFF.

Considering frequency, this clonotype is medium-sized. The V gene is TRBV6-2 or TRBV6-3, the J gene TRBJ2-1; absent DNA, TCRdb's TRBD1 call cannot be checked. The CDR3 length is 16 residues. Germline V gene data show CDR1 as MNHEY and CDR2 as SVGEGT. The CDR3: CASRPAGTGANNEQFF.

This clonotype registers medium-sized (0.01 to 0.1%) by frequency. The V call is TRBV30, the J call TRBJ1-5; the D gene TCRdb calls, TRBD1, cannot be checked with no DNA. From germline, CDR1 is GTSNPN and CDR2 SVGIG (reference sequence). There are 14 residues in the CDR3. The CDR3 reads CAWSPRGSNQPQHF.

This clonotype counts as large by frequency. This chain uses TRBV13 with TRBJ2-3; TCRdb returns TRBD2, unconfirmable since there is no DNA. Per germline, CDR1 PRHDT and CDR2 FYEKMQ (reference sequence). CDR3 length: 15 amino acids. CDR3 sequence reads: CASSSRDLSTDTQYF. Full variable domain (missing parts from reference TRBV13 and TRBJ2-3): AAGVIQSPRHLIKEKRETATLKCYPIPRHDTVYWYQQGPGQDPQFLISFYEKMQSDKGSIPDRFSAQQFSDYHSELNMSSLELGDSALYFCASSSRDLSTDTQYFGPGTRLTVL.

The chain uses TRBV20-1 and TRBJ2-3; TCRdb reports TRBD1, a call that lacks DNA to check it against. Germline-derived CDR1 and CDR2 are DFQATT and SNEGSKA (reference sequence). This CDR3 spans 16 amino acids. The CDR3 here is CSARDYRGPRADTQYF.

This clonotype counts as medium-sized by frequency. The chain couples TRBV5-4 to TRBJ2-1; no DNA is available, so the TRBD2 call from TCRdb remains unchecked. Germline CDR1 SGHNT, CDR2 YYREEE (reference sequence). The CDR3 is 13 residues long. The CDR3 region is CASGRGADNEQFF.

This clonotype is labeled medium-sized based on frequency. The CDR3 sequence: CASSLGSTGNQPQHF. The chain uses TRBV5-5 and TRBJ1-5. This CDR3 has 15 residues. Germline-derived CDR1 and CDR2 are SGHKS and YYEKEE (reference sequence).

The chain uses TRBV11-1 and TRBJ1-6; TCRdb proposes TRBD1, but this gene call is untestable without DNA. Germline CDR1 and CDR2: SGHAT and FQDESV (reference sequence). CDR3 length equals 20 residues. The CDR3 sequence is CASSQFPIVWTGPRGSPLHF.

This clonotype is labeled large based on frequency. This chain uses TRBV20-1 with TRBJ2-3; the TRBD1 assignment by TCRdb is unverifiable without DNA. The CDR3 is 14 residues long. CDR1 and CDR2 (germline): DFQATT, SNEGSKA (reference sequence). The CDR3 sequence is CSPLSGQGADTQYF.

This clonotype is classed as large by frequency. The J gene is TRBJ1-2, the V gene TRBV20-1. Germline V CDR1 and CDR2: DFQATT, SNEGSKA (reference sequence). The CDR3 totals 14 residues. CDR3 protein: CSARWLGSDYGYTF.